Sequencing of this T cell receptor beta chain was carried out in a study of T cell repertoires in aging, cancer and after chemotherapy. The study's findings and limits: Immunological memory after chemotherapy cannot be judged from the repertoire data. Healthy donors lost TCR diversity with age mainly through richness, cancer patients through richness and evenness. Compared with age-matched healthy donors, untreated hematological or solid cancer patients showed higher blood TCR clonality.

A mixed TRB-A/B primer pool amplified rearranged TRB by multiplex touch-down PCR. TCRdb reprocessed the multiplex PCR reads via MiXCR and lists one record per CDR3 protein. The profile shows 3,000 or so distinct CDR3 sequences, more than 20% of them singletons. About this clonotype itself: Its cognate antigen is unknown.

V shed 4 bases, J shed 1 base, and the junction held 6 bases outside the gene matches. CDR1 and CDR2 (germline): SGDLS, YYNGEE. The CDR3 totals 15 residues. Amplification of TCR beta used genomic DNA extracted from peripheral blood. The sequence derives from a human donor with a solid tumor. Input material: blood. This chain connects TRBV9 to TRBJ1-2, with 8 bases matching TRBD1. CDR3 nucleotides: TGTGCCAGCAGCCCATGGGACAGGAATAACTATGGCTACACCTTC. This gives the protein CASSPWDRNNYGYTF.